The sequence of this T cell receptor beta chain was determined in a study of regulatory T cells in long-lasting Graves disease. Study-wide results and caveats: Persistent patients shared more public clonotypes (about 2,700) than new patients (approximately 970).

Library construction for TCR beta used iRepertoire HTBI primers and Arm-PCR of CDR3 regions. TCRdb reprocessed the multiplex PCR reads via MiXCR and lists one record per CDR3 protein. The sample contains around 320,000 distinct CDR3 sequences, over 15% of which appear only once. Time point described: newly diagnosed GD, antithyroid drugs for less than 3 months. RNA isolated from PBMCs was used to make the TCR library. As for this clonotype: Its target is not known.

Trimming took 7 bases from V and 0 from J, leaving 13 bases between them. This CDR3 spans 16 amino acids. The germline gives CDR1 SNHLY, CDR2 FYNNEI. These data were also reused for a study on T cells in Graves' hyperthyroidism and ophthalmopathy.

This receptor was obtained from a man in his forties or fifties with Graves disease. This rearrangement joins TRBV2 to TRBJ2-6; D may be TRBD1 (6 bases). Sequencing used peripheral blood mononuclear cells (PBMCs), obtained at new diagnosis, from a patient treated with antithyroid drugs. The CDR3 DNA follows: TGTGCCAGCAAGAGGCAGGGGAGCTCTGGGGCCAACGTCCTGACTTTC. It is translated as CASKRQGSSGANVLTF.